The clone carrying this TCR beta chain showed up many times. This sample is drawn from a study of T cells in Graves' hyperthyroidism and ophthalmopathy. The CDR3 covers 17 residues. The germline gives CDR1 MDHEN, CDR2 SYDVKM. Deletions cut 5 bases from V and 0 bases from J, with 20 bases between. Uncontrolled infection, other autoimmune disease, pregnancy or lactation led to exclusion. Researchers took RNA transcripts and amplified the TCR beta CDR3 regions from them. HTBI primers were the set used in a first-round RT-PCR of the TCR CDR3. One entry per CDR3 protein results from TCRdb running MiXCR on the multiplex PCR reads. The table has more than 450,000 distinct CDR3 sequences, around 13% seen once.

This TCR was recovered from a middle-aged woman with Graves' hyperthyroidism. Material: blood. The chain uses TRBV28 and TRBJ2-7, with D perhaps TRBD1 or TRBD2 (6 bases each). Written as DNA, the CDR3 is TGTGCCAGCAGTCCCTTACAGGGAACGGGACTCTCCTACGAGCAGTACTTC. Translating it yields CASSPLQGTGLSYEQYF. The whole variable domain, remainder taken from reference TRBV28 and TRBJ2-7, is DVKVTQSSRYLVKRTGEKVFLECVQDMDHENMFWYRQDPGLGLRLIYFSYDVKMKEKGDIPEGYSVSREKKERFSLILESASTNQTSMYLCASSPLQGTGLSYEQYFGPGTRLTVT.